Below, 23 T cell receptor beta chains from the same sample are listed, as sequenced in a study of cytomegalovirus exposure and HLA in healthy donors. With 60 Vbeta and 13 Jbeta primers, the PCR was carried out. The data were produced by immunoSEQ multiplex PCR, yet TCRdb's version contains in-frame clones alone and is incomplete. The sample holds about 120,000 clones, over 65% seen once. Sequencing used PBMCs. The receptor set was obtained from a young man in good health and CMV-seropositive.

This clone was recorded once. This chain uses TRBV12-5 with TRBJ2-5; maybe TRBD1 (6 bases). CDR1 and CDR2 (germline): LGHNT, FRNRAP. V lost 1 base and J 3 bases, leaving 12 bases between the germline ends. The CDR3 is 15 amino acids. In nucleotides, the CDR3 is TGTGCTAGTGGTTTGGGCAGGGGTACGGAAGAGACCCAGTACTTC. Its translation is CASGLGRGTEETQYF.

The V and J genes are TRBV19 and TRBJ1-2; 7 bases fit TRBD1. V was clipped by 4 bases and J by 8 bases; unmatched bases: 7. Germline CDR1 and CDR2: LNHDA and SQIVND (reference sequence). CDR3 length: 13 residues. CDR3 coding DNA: TGTGCCAGTAGTAACCCGACAGGGAACGGCTACACCTTC. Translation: CASSNPTGNGYTF.

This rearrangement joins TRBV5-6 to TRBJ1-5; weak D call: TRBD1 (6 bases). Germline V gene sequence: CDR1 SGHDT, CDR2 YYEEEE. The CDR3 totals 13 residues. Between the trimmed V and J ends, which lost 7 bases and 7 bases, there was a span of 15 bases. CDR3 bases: TGTGCCAGCGGGGCGGGGGGCAGGCAGCCCCAGCATTTT. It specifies CASGAGGRQPQHF.

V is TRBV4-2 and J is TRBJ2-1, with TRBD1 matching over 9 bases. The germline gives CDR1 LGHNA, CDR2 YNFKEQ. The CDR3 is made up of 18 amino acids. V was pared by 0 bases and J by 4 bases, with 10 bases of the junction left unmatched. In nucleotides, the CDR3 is TGTGCCAGCAGCCAAGATCCCCTAACAGGGGGCAAGTACAATGAGCAGTTCTTC. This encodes CASSQDPLTGGKYNEQFF.

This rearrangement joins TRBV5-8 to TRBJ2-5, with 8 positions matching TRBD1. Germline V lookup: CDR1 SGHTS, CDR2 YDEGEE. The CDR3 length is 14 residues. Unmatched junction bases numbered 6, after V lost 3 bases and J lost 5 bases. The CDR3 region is CASSSQTGVETQYF. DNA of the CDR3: TGTGCCAGCAGCTCCCAGACAGGGGTGGAGACCCAGTACTTC.

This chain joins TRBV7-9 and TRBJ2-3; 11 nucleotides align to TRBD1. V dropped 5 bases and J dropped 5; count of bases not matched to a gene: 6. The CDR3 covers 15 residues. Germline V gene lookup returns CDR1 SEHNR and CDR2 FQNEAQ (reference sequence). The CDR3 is CASSAWDRGKDTQYF. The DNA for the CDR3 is TGTGCCAGCAGCGCTTGGGACAGGGGGAAAGATACGCAGTATTTT.

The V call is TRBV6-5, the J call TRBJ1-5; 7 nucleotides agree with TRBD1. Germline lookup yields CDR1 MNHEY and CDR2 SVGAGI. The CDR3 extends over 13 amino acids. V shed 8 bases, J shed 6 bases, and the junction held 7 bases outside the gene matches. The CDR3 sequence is CASGGQESQPQHF. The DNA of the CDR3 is TGTGCCAGCGGCGGACAGGAGAGTCAGCCCCAGCATTTT.

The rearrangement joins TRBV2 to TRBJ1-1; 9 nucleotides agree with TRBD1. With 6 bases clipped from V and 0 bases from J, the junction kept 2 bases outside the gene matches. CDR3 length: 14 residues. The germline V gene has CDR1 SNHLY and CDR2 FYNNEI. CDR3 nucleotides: TGTGCCAGCAGAAGGACAGGGGTGAACACTGAAGCTTTCTTT. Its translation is CASRRTGVNTEAFF.

CDR3 sequence: CASSLGQYYGYTF. CDR3 in DNA: TGTGCCAGCAGTTTAGGACAATACTATGGCTACACCTTC. This chain uses TRBV27 with TRBJ1-2, with D possibly TRBD1 on 5 matching bases. The CDR3 is 13 residues long. Per germline, CDR1 MNHEY and CDR2 SMNVEV (reference sequence). Trimming shortened V by 2 bases and J by 3 bases, and 7 bases separated the two germline ends.

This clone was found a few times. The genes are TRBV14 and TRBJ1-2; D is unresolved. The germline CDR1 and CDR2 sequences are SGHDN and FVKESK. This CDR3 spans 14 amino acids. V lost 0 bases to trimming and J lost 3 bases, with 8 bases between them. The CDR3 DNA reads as TGTGCCAGCAGCCAAGATGGAGCCTACTATGGCTACACCTTC. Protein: CASSQDGAYYGYTF.

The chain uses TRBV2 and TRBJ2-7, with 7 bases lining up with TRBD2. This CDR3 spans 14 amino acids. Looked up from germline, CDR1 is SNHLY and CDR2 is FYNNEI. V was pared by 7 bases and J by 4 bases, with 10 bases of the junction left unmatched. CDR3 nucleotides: TGTGCCAGCATTAAAACTGAACTAGCGTACGAGCAGTACTTC. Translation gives CASIKTELAYEQYF. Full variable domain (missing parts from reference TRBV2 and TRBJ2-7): EPEVTQTPSHQVTQMGQEVILRCVPISNHLYFYWYRQILGQKVEFLVSFYNNEISEKSEIFDDQFSVERPDGSNFTLKIRSTKLEDSAMYFCASIKTELAYEQYFGPGTRLTVT.

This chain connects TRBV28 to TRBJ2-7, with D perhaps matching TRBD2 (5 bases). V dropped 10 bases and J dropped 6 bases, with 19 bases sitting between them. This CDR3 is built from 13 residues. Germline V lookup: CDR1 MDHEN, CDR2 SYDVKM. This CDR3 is CATRTRGRTEQYF. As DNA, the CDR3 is TGTGCCACCCGGACCCGGGGTCGGACCGAGCAGTACTTC.

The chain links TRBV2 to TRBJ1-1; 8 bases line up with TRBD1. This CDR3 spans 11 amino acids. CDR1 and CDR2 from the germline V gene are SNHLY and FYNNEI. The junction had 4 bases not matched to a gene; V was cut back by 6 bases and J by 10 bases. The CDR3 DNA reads TGTGCCAGCAGCGTCGACAGGGGAGCTTTCTTT. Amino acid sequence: CASSVDRGAFF.

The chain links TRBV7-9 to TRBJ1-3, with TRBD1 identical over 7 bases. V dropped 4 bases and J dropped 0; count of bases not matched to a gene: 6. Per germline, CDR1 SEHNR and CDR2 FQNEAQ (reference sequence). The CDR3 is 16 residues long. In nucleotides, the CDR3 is TGTGCCAGCAGCTATGGGACAGTATACTCTGGAAACACCATATATTTT. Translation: CASSYGTVYSGNTIYF.

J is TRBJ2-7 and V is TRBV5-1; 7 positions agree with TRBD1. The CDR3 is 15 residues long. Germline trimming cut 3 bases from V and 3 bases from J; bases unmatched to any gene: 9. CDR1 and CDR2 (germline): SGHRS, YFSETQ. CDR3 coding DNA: TGCGCCAGCAGCTCATGGACAGGCCCCGGCTACGAGCAGTACTTC. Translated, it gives CASSSWTGPGYEQYF.

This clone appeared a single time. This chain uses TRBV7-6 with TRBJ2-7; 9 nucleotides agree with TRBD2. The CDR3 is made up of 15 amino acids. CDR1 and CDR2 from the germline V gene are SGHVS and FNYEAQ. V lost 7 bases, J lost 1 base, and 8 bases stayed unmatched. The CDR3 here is CASTRGLAGSYEQYF. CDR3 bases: TGTGCCAGCACCCGGGGGCTAGCGGGATCCTACGAGCAGTACTTC.

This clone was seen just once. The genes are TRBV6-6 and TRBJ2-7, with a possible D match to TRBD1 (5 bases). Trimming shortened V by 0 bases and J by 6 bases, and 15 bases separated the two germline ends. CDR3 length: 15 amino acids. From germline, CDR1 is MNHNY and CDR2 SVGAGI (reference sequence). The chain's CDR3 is CASSYSGQAISEQYF. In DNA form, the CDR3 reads TGTGCCAGCAGTTACTCGGGGCAGGCGATCAGCGAGCAGTACTTC.

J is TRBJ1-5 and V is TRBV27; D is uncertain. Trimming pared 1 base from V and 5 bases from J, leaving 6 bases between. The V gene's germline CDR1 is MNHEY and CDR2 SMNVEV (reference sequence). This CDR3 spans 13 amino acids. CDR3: CASSLYRDQPQHF. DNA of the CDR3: TGTGCCAGCAGTTTATATCGGGATCAGCCCCAGCATTTT.

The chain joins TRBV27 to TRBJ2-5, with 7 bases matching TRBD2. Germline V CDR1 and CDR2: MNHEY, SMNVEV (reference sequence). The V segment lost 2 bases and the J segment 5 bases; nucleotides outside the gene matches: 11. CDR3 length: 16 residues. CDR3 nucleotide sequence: TGTGCCAGCAGTTTAGCTGGCGGGAGAGTCTCTGAGACCCAGTACTTC. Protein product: CASSLAGGRVSETQYF.

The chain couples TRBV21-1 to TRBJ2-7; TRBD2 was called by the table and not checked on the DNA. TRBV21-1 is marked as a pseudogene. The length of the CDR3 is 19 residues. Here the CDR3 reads CASKNTTPGHKSRSYEQYF. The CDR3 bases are TGTGCCAGCAAAAACACTACCCCCGGTCATAAAAGCCGCTCCTACGAGCAGTACTTC.

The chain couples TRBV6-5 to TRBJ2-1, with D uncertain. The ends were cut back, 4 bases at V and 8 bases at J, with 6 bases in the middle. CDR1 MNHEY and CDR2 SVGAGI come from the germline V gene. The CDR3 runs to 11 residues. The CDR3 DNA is TGTGCCAGCAGTTGGGCCGATGAGCAGTTCTTC. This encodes CASSWADEQFF.

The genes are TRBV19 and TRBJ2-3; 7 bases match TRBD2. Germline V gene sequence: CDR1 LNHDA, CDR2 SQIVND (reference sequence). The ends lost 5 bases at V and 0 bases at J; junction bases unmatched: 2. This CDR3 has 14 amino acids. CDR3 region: CASSLGGSTDTQYF. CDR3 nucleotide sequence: TGTGCCAGTAGTCTGGGGGGGAGCACAGATACGCAGTATTTT.

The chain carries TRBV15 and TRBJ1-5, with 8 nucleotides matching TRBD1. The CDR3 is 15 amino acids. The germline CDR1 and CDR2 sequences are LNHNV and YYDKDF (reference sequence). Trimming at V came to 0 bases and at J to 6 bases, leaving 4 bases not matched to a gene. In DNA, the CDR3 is TGTGCCACCAGCAGAGAGACAGGGGAGGGTCAGCCCCAGCATTTT. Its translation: CATSRETGEGQPQHF.